The subject of this entry is one TCR beta chain. Its antigen is currently unknown. TCRdb's table, derived via immunoSEQ multiplex PCR, lists solely in-frame clones and lacks some. Of some 140,000 clones listed, over 85% are singletons. The sample originates from a study of T cell responses to AZD1222 COVID-19 vaccine. The V and J ends lost 2 bases and 7 bases respectively, with 15 bases between them. CDR1 and CDR2 (germline): SQVTM, ANQGSEA. The length of the CDR3 is 13 residues. Findings of the study overall: The donor group comprised mostly white British people and more females; the analysis possibly underestimated clonal diversity. Rises in breadth and depth of Spike-specific TCRs came after two AZD1222 doses. Repertoires in all cases were sampled only once the peak T cell response had passed. Across the whole spike, CD4 TCRs peaked at regions 160-218 and 743-854.

This sequence joins TRBV29-1 and TRBJ2-7; D gene uncertain. The material was peripheral blood, obtained on day 0 of AZD1222 vaccination. The TCR sequence derives from an adult in good health. CDR3 sequence: CSVEWFIGSEQYF. CDR3 coding DNA: TGCAGCGTTGAATGGTTCATAGGGTCAGAGCAGTACTTC.